This TCR beta chain came from a study of T cell responses to AZD1222 COVID-19 vaccine. Study results and limitations: After the peak T cell response, and only then, were repertoires sampled.

Worth noting for this clone: Its antigen is undetermined.

Repertoires were generated with immunoSEQ multiplex PCR, while TCRdb's copy carries only in-frame clones and drops some. The table lists 100,000 to 150,000 clones, roughly 90% of them singletons. V lost 8 bases and J 0 bases, leaving 11 bases between the germline ends. Germline CDR1 is MGHRA and CDR2 is YSYEKL. CDR3 size: 14 residues. The sequences come from peripheral blood, collected on day 0 of MenACWY control vaccination. The sequence was obtained from an adult in good health. V is TRBV4-1 and J is TRBJ2-1; D is perhaps TRBD2 (6 bases). The CDR3 nucleotides read TGCGCCAGCGCCGACGGGAGCTCCTACAATGAGCAGTTCTTC. This translates into CASADGSSYNEQFF.